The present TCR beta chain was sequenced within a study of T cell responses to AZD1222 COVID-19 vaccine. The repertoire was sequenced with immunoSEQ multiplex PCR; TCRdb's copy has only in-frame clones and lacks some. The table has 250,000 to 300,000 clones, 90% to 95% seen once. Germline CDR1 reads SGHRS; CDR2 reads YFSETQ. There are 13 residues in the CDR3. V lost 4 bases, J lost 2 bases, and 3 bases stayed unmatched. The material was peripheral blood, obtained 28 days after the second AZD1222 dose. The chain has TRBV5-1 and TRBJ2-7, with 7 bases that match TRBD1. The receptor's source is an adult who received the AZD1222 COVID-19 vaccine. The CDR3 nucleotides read TGCGCCAGCAGCCGGGGACAGACCTACGAGCAGTACTTC. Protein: CASSRGQTYEQYF.